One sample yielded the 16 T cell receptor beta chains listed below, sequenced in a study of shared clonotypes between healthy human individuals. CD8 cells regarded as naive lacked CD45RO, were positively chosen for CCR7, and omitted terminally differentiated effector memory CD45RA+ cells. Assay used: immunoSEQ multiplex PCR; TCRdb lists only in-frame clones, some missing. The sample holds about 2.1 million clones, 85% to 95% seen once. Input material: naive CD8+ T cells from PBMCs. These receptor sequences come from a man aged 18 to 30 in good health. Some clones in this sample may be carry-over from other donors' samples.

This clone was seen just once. DNA of the CDR3: TGTGCCAGCAGCGCCGGACCCCGGTATGAGCAGTTCTTC. This translates into CASSAGPRYEQFF. J is TRBJ2-1 and V is TRBV9, with D uncertain. CDR3 length equals 13 residues. Trimming stripped 3 bases from V and 8 bases from J, with 12 bases between. Germline-derived CDR1 and CDR2 are SGDLS and YYNGEE.

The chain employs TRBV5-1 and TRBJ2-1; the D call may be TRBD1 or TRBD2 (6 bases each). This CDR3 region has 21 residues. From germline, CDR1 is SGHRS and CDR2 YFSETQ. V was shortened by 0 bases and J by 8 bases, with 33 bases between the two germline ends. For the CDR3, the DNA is TGCGCCAGCAGCTTGGCCTGGTTAGTCGGGGGCCCAAAGCCCGGATCGGATGAGCAGTTCTTC. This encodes CASSLAWLVGGPKPGSDEQFF.

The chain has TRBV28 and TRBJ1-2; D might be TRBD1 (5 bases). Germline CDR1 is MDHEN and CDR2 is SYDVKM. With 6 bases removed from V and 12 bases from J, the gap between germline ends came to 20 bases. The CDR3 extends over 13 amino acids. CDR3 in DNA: TGTGCCAGCAGCCCTTCACGGGGCTTTGGGGACACCTTC. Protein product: CASSPSRGFGDTF.

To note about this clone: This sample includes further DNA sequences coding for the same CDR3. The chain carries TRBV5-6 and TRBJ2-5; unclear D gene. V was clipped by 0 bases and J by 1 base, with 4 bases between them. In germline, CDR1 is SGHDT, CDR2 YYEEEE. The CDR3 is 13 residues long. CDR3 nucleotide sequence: TGTGCCAGCAGCTTGGGATCCCAAGAGACCCAGTACTTC. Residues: CASSLGSQETQYF.

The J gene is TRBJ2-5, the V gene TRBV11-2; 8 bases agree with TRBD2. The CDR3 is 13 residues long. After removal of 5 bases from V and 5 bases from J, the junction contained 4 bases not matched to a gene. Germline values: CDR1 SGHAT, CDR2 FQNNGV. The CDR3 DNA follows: TGTGCCAGCAGCGCGGGACTAGGGGAGACCCAGTACTTC. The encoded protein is CASSAGLGETQYF.

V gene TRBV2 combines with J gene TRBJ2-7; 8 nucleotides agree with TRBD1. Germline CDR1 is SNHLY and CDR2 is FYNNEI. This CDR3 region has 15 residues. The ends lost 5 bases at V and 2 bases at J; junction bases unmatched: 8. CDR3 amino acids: CASSSRQGITYEQYF. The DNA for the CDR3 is TGTGCCAGCAGTTCCCGACAGGGGATCACCTACGAGCAGTACTTC.

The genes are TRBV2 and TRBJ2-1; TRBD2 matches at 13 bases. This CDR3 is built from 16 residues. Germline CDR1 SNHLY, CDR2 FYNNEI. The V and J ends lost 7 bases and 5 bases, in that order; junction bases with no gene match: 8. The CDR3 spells CASTQRLAGGNNEQFF. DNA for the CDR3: TGTGCCAGCACCCAAAGACTAGCGGGGGGCAACAATGAGCAGTTCTTC. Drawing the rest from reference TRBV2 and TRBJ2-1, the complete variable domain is EPEVTQTPSHQVTQMGQEVILRCVPISNHLYFYWYRQILGQKVEFLVSFYNNEISEKSEIFDDQFSVERPDGSNFTLKIRSTKLEDSAMYFCASTQRLAGGNNEQFFGPGTRLTVL.

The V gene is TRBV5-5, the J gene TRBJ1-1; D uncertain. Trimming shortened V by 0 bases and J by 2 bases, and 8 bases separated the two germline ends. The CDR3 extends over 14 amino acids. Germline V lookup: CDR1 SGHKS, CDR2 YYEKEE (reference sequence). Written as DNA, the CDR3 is TGTGCCAGCAGCTTGGACAGTTCTAACACTGAAGCTTTCTTT. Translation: CASSLDSSNTEAFF.

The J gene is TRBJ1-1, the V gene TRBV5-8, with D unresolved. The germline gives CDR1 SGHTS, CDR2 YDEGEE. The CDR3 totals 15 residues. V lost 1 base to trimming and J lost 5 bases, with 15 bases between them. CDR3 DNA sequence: TGTGCCAGCAGCTTGTACGGTTACAGCAAGACTGAAGCTTTCTTT. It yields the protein CASSLYGYSKTEAFF.

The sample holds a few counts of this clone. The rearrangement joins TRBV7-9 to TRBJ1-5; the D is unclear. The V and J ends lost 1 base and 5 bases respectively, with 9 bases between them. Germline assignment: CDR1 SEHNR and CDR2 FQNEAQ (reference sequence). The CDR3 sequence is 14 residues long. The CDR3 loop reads CASSLDVLHQPQHF. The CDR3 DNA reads TGTGCCAGCAGCTTAGATGTCTTGCATCAGCCCCAGCATTTT.

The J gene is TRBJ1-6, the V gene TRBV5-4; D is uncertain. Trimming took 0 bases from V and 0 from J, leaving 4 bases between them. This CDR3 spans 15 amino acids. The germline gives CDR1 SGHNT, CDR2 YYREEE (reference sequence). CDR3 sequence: CASSLGFSYNSPLHF. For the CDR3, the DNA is TGTGCCAGCAGCTTGGGTTTCTCCTATAATTCACCCCTCCACTTT.

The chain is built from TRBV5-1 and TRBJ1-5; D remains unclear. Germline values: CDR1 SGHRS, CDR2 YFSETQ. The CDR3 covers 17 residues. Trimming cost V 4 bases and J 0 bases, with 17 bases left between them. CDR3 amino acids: CASSRRAENYSNQPQHF. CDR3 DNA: TGCGCCAGCAGCCGCCGGGCAGAGAATTATAGCAATCAGCCCCAGCATTTT.

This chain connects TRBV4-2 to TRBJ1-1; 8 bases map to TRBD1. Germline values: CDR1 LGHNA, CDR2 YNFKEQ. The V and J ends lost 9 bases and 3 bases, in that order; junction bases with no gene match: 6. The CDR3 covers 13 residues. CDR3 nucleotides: TGTGCCAGTACGGGCAGGGGGCACACTGAAGCTTTCTTT. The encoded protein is CASTGRGHTEAFF.

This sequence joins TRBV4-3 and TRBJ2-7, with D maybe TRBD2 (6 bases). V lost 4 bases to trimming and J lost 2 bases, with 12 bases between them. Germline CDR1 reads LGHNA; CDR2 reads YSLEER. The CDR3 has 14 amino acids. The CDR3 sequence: CASSPGLRPYEQYF. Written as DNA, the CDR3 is TGCGCCAGCAGCCCGGGACTGAGGCCCTACGAGCAGTACTTC.

For the CDR3, the DNA is TGTGCCAGCAGCAAAGGGATGTACGAGCAGTACTTC. The encoded protein is CASSKGMYEQYF. This rearrangement joins TRBV11-2 to TRBJ2-7; D is ambiguous. The CDR3 covers 12 residues. Trimming took 5 bases from V and 4 from J, leaving 9 bases between them. Germline V CDR1 and CDR2: SGHAT, FQNNGV. The variable domain in full, with the rest retrieved from reference TRBV11-2 and TRBJ2-7, is EAGVAQSPRYKIIEKRQSVAFWCNPISGHATLYWYQQILGQGPKLLIQFQNNGVVDDSQLPKDRFSAERLKGVDSTLKIQPAKLEDSAVYLCASSKGMYEQYFGPGTRLTVT.

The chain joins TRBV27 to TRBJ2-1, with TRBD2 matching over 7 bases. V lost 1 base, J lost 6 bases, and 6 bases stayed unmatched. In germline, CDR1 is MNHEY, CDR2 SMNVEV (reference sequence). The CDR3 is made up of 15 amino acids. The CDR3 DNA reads TGTGCCAGCAGTTTATGGGTAGGACTAGTCAATGAGCAGTTCTTC. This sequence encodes CASSLWVGLVNEQFF.